The rows below give T cell receptor beta chains drawn from one sample of a study of CD8 T cells in Susac syndrome. A single record per CDR3 protein comes from TCRdb applying MiXCR to the immunoSEQ multiplex PCR reads. The sample has around 280,000 distinct CDR3 sequences; just over 90% are singletons. The specimen was CD4+ T cells from PBMCs. The receptors stem from a human donor with multiple sclerosis. CDR3s include the opening cysteine and the closing phenylalanine or tryptophan. A D gene is named only where the DNA matches it firmly. Some rows mark clone size as missing; the rest say once, few, many or name a class of expanded clone.

V gene	clone size	D gene	J gene	CDR3 DNA	CDR3 protein
TRBV11-2	-	TRBD1	TRBJ2-1	TGTGCCAGCAGCAGGGACAGGGACAGATTGGTCTTC	CASSRDRDRLVF
TRBV5-6	-	-	TRBJ1-2	TGTGCCAGCAGCAAACCGGGCGAATATGGCTACACCTTC	CASSKPGEYGYTF
TRBV9	-	TRBD1	TRBJ1-4	TGTGCCAGCAGCGTAGGAGGGACAGGGCCTGAAAAACTGTTTTTT	CASSVGGTGPEKLFF
TRBV29-1	-	TRBD1	TRBJ2-3	TGCAGCGTTGAAGTTTTCCGGGACAGGGGCTACAATACGCAGTATTTT	CSVEVFRDRGYNTQYF
TRBV5-1	-	TRBD1	TRBJ2-1	TGCGCCAGCAGCTTGGAGGGGGCAACCCCCAATGAGCAGTTCTTC	CASSLEGATPNEQFF
TRBV6-1	once	TRBD2	TRBJ2-5	TGTGCCAGCAGCCCCGTCTCCCTAGCGGGGACGACAGAGACCCAGTACTTC	CASSPVSLAGTTETQYF
TRBV13	few	-	TRBJ2-7	TGTGCCAGCAGCTGGTCGACTAGACGCTACGAGCAGTACTTC	CASSWSTRRYEQYF
TRBV25-1	once	-	TRBJ2-1	TGTGCCAGCAGTGATCTTGGGGCTACAAGTTTTGGTGAGCAGTTCTTC	CASSDLGATSFGEQFF
TRBV12-3/TRBV12-4	-	TRBD1	TRBJ2-3	TGTGCCAGCAGTTTAGGGGGGGGACAGGGACCAGATACGCAGTATTTT	CASSLGGGQGPDTQYF
TRBV28	-	TRBD2	TRBJ2-7	TGTGCCAGCAGTTGGGGGGGTGAGCAGTACTTC	CASSWGGEQYF
TRBV6-6	-	TRBD1	TRBJ1-4	TGTGCCAGCAGTTACTCTGAGGGGGCCAATGAAAAACTGTTTTTT	CASSYSEGANEKLFF
TRBV7-2	-	-	TRBJ2-3	TGTGCCAGCAGCTTTACAGGGGGGGCGAGGGATACGCAGTATTTT	CASSFTGGARDTQYF
TRBV3-1	-	-	TRBJ1-6	TGTGCCAGCAGCCAAGACAGGGGAGAGGGTATCTCGTGGAGGTATAATTCACCCCTCCACTTT	CASSQDRGEGISWRYNSPLHF
TRBV5-1	-	-	TRBJ1-1	TGCGCCAGCAGCTTGGGGGTTAGTGGCACTGAAGCTTTCTTT	CASSLGVSGTEAFF
TRBV12-3/TRBV12-4	-	-	TRBJ2-3	TGTGCCAGCACCCCATCTGATACGCAGTATTTT	CASTPSDTQYF
TRBV3-1	once	-	TRBJ1-2	TGTGCCAGCAGCCGGAGGGACTCTAACTATGGCTACACCTTC	CASSRRDSNYGYTF
TRBV11-2	-	TRBD2	TRBJ2-1	TGTGCCAGCAGCTTAAATCTACTAGCGGGCTCCTACAATGAGCAGTTCTTC	CASSLNLLAGSYNEQFF
TRBV7-2	-	TRBD1	TRBJ1-4	TGTGCCAGCAGTCGGACAGGGTCGTTTGAAAAACTGTTTTTT	CASSRTGSFEKLFF
TRBV7-2	-	TRBD1	TRBJ2-5	TGTGCCAGCACCACAATTACAGGGGCGCAAGAGACCCAGTACTTC	CASTTITGAQETQYF
TRBV20-1	-	-	TRBJ1-2	TGCAGTGCTAGACACGAGGGAACAGGGAGACGGGGCTACACCTTC	CSARHEGTGRRGYTF
TRBV20-1	-	-	TRBJ2-5	TGCAGTGCTAGGCAACTAGGGTCGGGAGAGACCCAGTACTTC	CSARQLGSGETQYF
TRBV12-3/TRBV12-4	-	TRBD2	TRBJ2-3	TGTGCCAGGATCAGGAGGCGGGAGGGAGGGGAAGTAGTTTTAATCACAGATACGCAGTATTTT	CARIRRREGGEVVLITDTQYF
TRBV29-1	-	-	TRBJ2-1	TGCAGCGTTCCGGGGGTAAGGAGTGAGCAGTTCTTC	CSVPGVRSEQFF